A single sample is the source of the 18 T cell receptor beta chains below, sequenced in a study of technical replicates of blood from several donors. Profiled with immunoSEQ multiplex PCR; TCRdb holds only in-frame clones, not every one. In the table there are about 80,000 clones, 85% to 95% of which are singletons. Material for sequencing was T cells isolated from PBMCs. These receptors were collected from a human donor in good health.

The genes are TRBV5-6 and TRBJ2-7, with D perhaps matching TRBD2 (6 bases). The CDR3 spans 18 residues. V was shortened by 1 base and J by 4 bases, with 24 bases between the two germline ends. The V gene's germline CDR1 is SGHDT and CDR2 YYEEEE. CDR3 sequence: CASSLMRARDLGWYEQYF. The CDR3 nucleotides are TGTGCCAGCAGCTTGATGCGGGCGCGGGACCTGGGCTGGTACGAGCAGTACTTC.

The rearrangement joins TRBV4-3 to TRBJ1-1; 9 bases agree with TRBD1. CDR1 and CDR2 from the germline V gene are LGHNA and YSLEER. V shed 0 bases, J shed 3 bases, and the junction held 8 bases outside the gene matches. The CDR3 covers 17 residues. The CDR3 DNA is TGCGCCAGCAGCCAAGAGCCGGGACAGGGAATATACACTGAAGCTTTCTTT. Protein sequence: CASSQEPGQGIYTEAFF.

V usage is TRBV19 and J usage is TRBJ1-1; no firm D call. This CDR3 contains 14 residues. The germline V gene encodes CDR1 LNHDA and CDR2 SQIVND (reference sequence). V dropped 2 bases and J dropped 5 bases, with 12 bases sitting between them. CDR3 sequence (DNA): TGTGCCAGTAGTATACGGCGGACTGATACTGAAGCTTTCTTT. This gives the protein CASSIRRTDTEAFF.

The CDR3 is CASSQVGIATGELFF. CDR3 nucleotide sequence: TGCGCCAGCAGCCAAGTCGGTATAGCTACCGGGGAGCTGTTTTTT. This chain connects TRBV4-1 to TRBJ2-2; D unresolved. This CDR3 region has 15 residues. V lost 1 base and J lost 5, with 11 bases in between. Germline V gene lookup returns CDR1 MGHRA and CDR2 YSYEKL.

The chain has TRBV30 and TRBJ2-7; tentatively, D is TRBD2 (6 bases). Between the trimmed V and J ends, which lost 5 bases and 3 bases, there was a span of 20 bases. This CDR3 region has 15 residues. CDR1 and CDR2 from the germline V gene are GTSNPN and SVGIG (reference sequence). CDR3 nucleotides: TGTGCCTGGGGGGACCTTCGGGAGTCTAGCTACGAGCAGTACTTC. It yields the protein CAWGDLRESSYEQYF.

The sample holds one count of this clone. The chain combines TRBV5-1 with TRBJ2-2; possible D gene TRBD1, 6 bases. V gave up 7 bases and J gave up 3 bases, with 19 bases separating them. Germline V gene sequence: CDR1 SGHRS, CDR2 YFSETQ. This CDR3 region has 16 residues. The DNA for the CDR3 is TGCGCCAGCTCCCCACTAGAAGGACAGCACACCGGGGAGCTGTTTTTT. Translated: CASSPLEGQHTGELFF. The full variable domain, rest sourced from reference TRBV5-1 and TRBJ2-2, is KAGVTQTPRYLIKTRGQQVTLSCSPISGHRSVSWYQQTPGQGLQFLFEYFSETQRNKGNFPGRFSGRQFSNSRSEMNVSTLELGDSALYLCASSPLEGQHTGELFFGEGSRLTVL.

The chain carries TRBV7-9 and TRBJ1-2; D perhaps matches TRBD1 (5 bases). From germline, CDR1 is SEHNR and CDR2 FQNEAQ (reference sequence). This CDR3 is built from 15 residues. Trimming left V 5 bases short and J 2 bases short, with 15 bases between. The CDR3 DNA follows: TGTGCCAGCAGCCTTGCGGGGGTCATGAACTATGGCTACACCTTC. Protein sequence: CASSLAGVMNYGYTF.

This clone was picked up one time. The chain carries TRBV29-1 and TRBJ1-1; D may be TRBD1 (6 bases). CDR3 length equals 13 residues. Germline V lookup: CDR1 SQVTM, CDR2 ANQGSEA. V was trimmed by 3 bases and J by 4 bases, leaving 12 bases between them. The CDR3 spells CSVEEQGITEAFF. In DNA form, the CDR3 reads TGCAGCGTTGAGGAGCAGGGGATCACTGAAGCTTTCTTT.

The rearrangement joins TRBV9 to TRBJ2-7; perhaps TRBD2 as D (5 bases). The V gene's germline CDR1 is SGDLS and CDR2 YYNGEE. V was pared by 0 bases and J by 6 bases, with 16 bases between. The CDR3 is 15 amino acids. The DNA for the CDR3 is TGTGCCAGCAGCGTAGTAGGTCTAGCAAGTTCCGAGCAGTACTTC. The encoded protein is CASSVVGLASSEQYF.

The chain uses TRBV5-4 and TRBJ2-7; D unresolved. V gave up 0 bases and J gave up 7 bases, with 8 bases separating them. The germline V gene encodes CDR1 SGHNT and CDR2 YYREEE (reference sequence). The CDR3 extends over 12 amino acids. CDR3 region: CASSLGLREQYF. CDR3 coding DNA: TGTGCCAGCAGCTTGGGATTGCGGGAGCAGTACTTC.

The J gene is TRBJ2-5, the V gene TRBV5-4; D perhaps matches TRBD2 (6 bases). The CDR3 extends over 14 amino acids. Germline CDR1 and CDR2: SGHNT and YYREEE (reference sequence). V gave up 0 bases and J gave up 5 bases, with 11 bases separating them. The CDR3 DNA follows: TGTGCCAGCAGCTTGGCGGGAGTCGAGGAGACCCAGTACTTC. Protein sequence: CASSLAGVEETQYF.

This clone appeared a single time. CDR3 coding DNA: TGTGCCAGCGTCGGGTACCACAATGAGCAGTTCTTC. Protein: CASVGYHNEQFF. This chain joins TRBV7-6 and TRBJ2-1, with D uncertain. CDR3 size: 12 residues. From germline, CDR1 is SGHVS and CDR2 FNYEAQ. Trimming removed 8 bases at V and 5 bases at J, with 10 bases between.

J is TRBJ2-7 and V is TRBV19; 7 bases align to TRBD2. V gave up 10 bases and J gave up 1 base; unmatched junction bases: 4. The CDR3 extends over 12 amino acids. Germline V gene sequence: CDR1 LNHDA, CDR2 SQIVND (reference sequence). The CDR3 loop reads CATGGPSYEQYF. The CDR3 DNA reads as TGTGCCACGGGAGGCCCTTCCTACGAGCAGTACTTC.

V gene TRBV2 combines with J gene TRBJ1-5, with TRBD1 identical over 9 bases. Germline V gene data show CDR1 as SNHLY and CDR2 as FYNNEI. This CDR3 has 15 residues. Trimming cost V 3 bases and J 4 bases; bases outside gene matches: 4. CDR3: CASSDDRGGNQPQHF. In nucleotides, the CDR3 is TGTGCCAGCAGTGATGACAGGGGGGGAAATCAGCCCCAGCATTTT.

The V gene is TRBV19, the J gene TRBJ2-1; 7 bases map to TRBD2. Per germline, CDR1 LNHDA and CDR2 SQIVND (reference sequence). J lost 6 bases, V lost 3 bases, and 14 bases had no gene match. The CDR3 extends over 17 amino acids. This chain's CDR3 is CASSMGGEGLAPNEQFF. CDR3 nucleotide sequence: TGTGCCAGTAGTATGGGGGGGGAGGGCCTAGCTCCCAATGAGCAGTTCTTC.

The chain joins TRBV9 to TRBJ2-7, with 10 nucleotides matching TRBD2. Germline CDR1 SGDLS, CDR2 YYNGEE. This CDR3 is built from 15 residues. Trimming at V came to 2 bases and at J to 1 base, leaving 3 bases not matched to a gene. The CDR3: CASSVGLALSYEQYF. The CDR3 DNA follows: TGTGCCAGCAGCGTGGGACTAGCGCTTTCCTACGAGCAGTACTTC.

The chain recombines TRBV19 with TRBJ2-7, with 7 bases aligning to TRBD2. Germline CDR1 is LNHDA and CDR2 is SQIVND (reference sequence). The CDR3 totals 16 residues. The J segment lost 3 bases and the V segment lost 7 bases, leaving 15 bases of the junction unmatched. The CDR3 nucleotides are TGTGCCAGTAATTCGCCCGGACGGGACTACCTCTACGAGCAGTACTTC. Translating it yields CASNSPGRDYLYEQYF.

CDR3 sequence: CASSLGGMNTEAFF. CDR3 coding DNA: TGTGCCAGCAGCTTAGGCGGGATGAACACTGAAGCTTTCTTT. V and J are TRBV7-2 and TRBJ1-1; no reliable D call. Trimming took 1 base from V and 0 from J, leaving 6 bases between them. This CDR3 is 14 amino acids long. Germline CDR1 SGHTA, CDR2 FQGNSA.